This T cell receptor (beta chain) was sequenced in a study of beta chain features in type 1 diabetes. Study-level information: Summed over all samples, the examined sorted cells came to 95 million to 120 million.

Isolation of CD4+ naive, central memory, regulatory and stem cell-like memory cells was achieved by sorting via CD45RO/CCR7/CD25/CD127/CD95/CD27. Sequenced material consisted of expressed TCRB transcripts (all of the isolated RNA was reverse transcribed). The table came from immunoSEQ multiplex PCR; TCRdb's copy has only in-frame clones and leaves some out. The sample has hundreds of thousands of clones, 55% to 70% seen once. Notes on the study in general: It was among patients, rather than healthy donors, that naive, central memory and Treg TCRB repertoires appeared more similar.

The CDR3 is 13 amino acids. Trimming stripped 4 bases from V and 8 bases from J, with 14 bases between. In germline, CDR1 is ENHRY, CDR2 SYGVKD. In regard to this clone: Its antigen is as yet unknown.

Sequencing was performed on naive CD4+ T cells from blood. The sequence was obtained from a man aged 25-45 years in good health. J is TRBJ2-5 and V is TRBV10-3, with D possibly TRBD1 on 6 matching bases. The CDR3 is CAISGDTQGTQYF. CDR3 DNA: TGTGCCATCAGTGGGGACACCCAAGGAACCCAGTACTTC.